These 10 T cell receptor beta chains were all obtained from the same sample, sequenced in a study of shared clonotypes between healthy human individuals. The repertoire was sequenced with immunoSEQ multiplex PCR; TCRdb's copy has only in-frame clones and lacks some. The data contain about a million clones, 76% of them singletons. Sequencing was carried out using memory CD4+ T cells sorted from blood. Subset described: CD45RA-negative fraction. These receptors all come from a man younger than 35 in good health.

This sequence joins TRBV10-3 and TRBJ2-5, with TRBD1 matching over 7 bases. Trimming cost V 4 bases and J 5 bases; bases outside gene matches: 7. This CDR3 spans 14 amino acids. CDR1 and CDR2 (germline): ENHRY, SYGVKD. The CDR3 loop reads CAISVGRGSETQYF. CDR3 nucleotides: TGTGCCATCAGTGTTGGCAGGGGGTCGGAGACCCAGTACTTC.

The chain recombines TRBV7-9 with TRBJ1-3; a possible D gene is TRBD1 (5 bases). CDR3 length: 13 amino acids. V was cut by 8 bases and J by 4 bases, with 12 bases left in between. The germline CDR1 and CDR2 sequences are SEHNR and FQNEAQ (reference sequence). The CDR3 sequence: CASQEGSGNTIYF. CDR3 nucleotides: TGTGCCAGCCAAGAGGGGTCCGGAAACACCATATATTTT.

The chain recombines TRBV23-1 with TRBJ1-4; 10 nucleotides match TRBD1. TRBV23-1 qualifies as an ORF whose function is uncertain. Trimming cost V 4 bases and J 6 bases; bases outside gene matches: 8. CDR3 length: 16 residues. The CDR3 reads CASSPQADRGDEKLFF. CDR3 DNA: TGCGCCAGCAGTCCACAAGCGGACAGGGGGGATGAAAAACTGTTTTTT.

The genes are TRBV4-3 and TRBJ2-3; 7 positions agree with TRBD2. Unmatched junction bases numbered 8, after V lost 0 bases and J lost 5 bases. This CDR3 region has 16 residues. The V gene's germline CDR1 is LGHNA and CDR2 YSLEER. The chain's CDR3 is CASSQDSGRAVDTQYF. The CDR3 DNA sequence: TGCGCCAGCAGCCAAGACTCAGGGAGGGCCGTAGATACGCAGTATTTT.

V gene TRBV10-2 combines with J gene TRBJ2-1; 12 nucleotides match TRBD2. V trimming: 4 bases; J trimming: 0 bases; junction bases outside the gene matches: 7. Looked up from germline, CDR1 is WSHSY and CDR2 is SAAADI. The CDR3 has 18 amino acids. CDR3: CASSGETSGGSSYNEQFF. CDR3 DNA: TGCGCCAGCAGTGGGGAAACTAGCGGGGGGAGCTCCTACAATGAGCAGTTCTTC.

V and J are TRBV6-5 and TRBJ1-1; D remains ambiguous. The V gene's germline CDR1 is MNHEY and CDR2 SVGAGI. The V end was cut by 7 bases, the J end by 3 bases, with 15 bases between. The CDR3 runs to 14 residues. CDR3 protein: CASIRVEGHTEAFF. CDR3 in DNA: TGTGCCAGCATTCGGGTGGAGGGCCACACTGAAGCTTTCTTT.

V and J are TRBV5-1 and TRBJ2-3, with D perhaps matching TRBD2 (5 bases). CDR3 size: 14 residues. V dropped 0 bases and J dropped 2 bases, with 7 bases sitting between them. The germline V gene has CDR1 SGHRS and CDR2 YFSETQ. The CDR3 DNA reads TGCGCCAGCAGCTTGGAGCGGTACACAGATACGCAGTATTTT. It is translated as CASSLERYTDTQYF. The full variable domain, its missing parts supplied by reference TRBV5-1 and TRBJ2-3, is KAGVTQTPRYLIKTRGQQVTLSCSPISGHRSVSWYQQTPGQGLQFLFEYFSETQRNKGNFPGRFSGRQFSNSRSEMNVSTLELGDSALYLCASSLERYTDTQYFGPGTRLTVL.

The genes are TRBV1 and TRBJ2-7; TRBD2, the table's D call, was not compared with the DNA. TRBV1 represents a pseudogene. The CDR3 consists of 15 residues. The CDR3 bases are TGCACCAGCAGCCAAGGGCGGTCGACTAGCTACGAGCAGTACTTC. It is translated as CTSSQGRSTSYEQYF.

Turning to this clone: The sample carries other DNA sequences with the same CDR3. The V call is TRBV18, the J call TRBJ1-1; D is unresolved. Germline CDR1 and CDR2: KGHSH and LQKENI. The V end was cut by 6 bases, the J end by 2 bases, with 7 bases between. The CDR3 has 12 amino acids. The CDR3 DNA sequence: TGTGCCAGCTCCCCTCCCAACACTGAAGCTTTCTTT. Amino acids: CASSPPNTEAFF.

This clone was observed a handful of times. The chain carries TRBV6-6 and TRBJ1-1, with D unresolved. This CDR3 has 15 residues. Germline-derived CDR1 and CDR2 are MNHNY and SVGAGI (reference sequence). V dropped 0 bases and J dropped 4 bases, with 12 bases sitting between them. In DNA form, the CDR3 reads TGTGCCAGCAGTTACTCAGCTCCCGTGAGCACTGAAGCTTTCTTT. Translation gives CASSYSAPVSTEAFF.